This TCR beta chain was sequenced during a study of T cell repertoires in cytomegalovirus infection (dated by TCRdb to about 2019). Background on the whole study: The HLA type of each donor mattered for the analysis, because public TCR beta signatures pointed to carriage of CMV infection along with the matching HLA type. The research as a whole found: The ex vivo response was dominated by HLA-C-restricted CMV-specific TCR beta clonotypes, and the single most frequent clonotype in two of eight donors was supplied by these HLA-C-restricted clonotypes. Carriers of CMV infection plus the relevant HLA type were discriminated by the cumulative frequency of public TCR beta family members in the study cohort and in an independent roughly 340-donor cohort.

Sequencing used an Illumina HiSeq 1500. The raw public data were reprocessed by TCRdb itself: fastp quality trimming at Q25, MiXCR clonotype calling, in-frame beta chains only. Each CDR3 protein appears once, grouped with its most common genes and DNA. In all, the sample holds a few hundred thousand distinct CDR3 sequences, and roughly 15% of those were seen once. The leading ten clones occupy around 12% of the sample. This clonotype was recorded at least ten times. Its antigen remains unidentified. The input lacks base qualities; no much larger clone sits a single base away. This receptor was obtained from a human donor in good health (CMV status not recorded). Some clones in this sample may be carry-over from other donors' samples. Sequences were obtained from PBMCs.

The DNA is TGTGCCAGCAGCTTAGGGACGGTCAATCTGAACACTGAAGCTTTCTTT. This translates into CASSLGTVNLNTEAFF. Recombination joined TRBV7-9 with TRBJ1-1; confidence is insufficient to name the D gene. V is clipped by 1 base and J by 0 bases, and the sequence between their germline boundaries is 12 bases long. CDR3 length: 16 amino acids, cysteine to phenylalanine. Of the read, only the CDR3 DNA is kept; its 48 bases are in frame from base 1. The germline V gene (reference sequence) specifies SEHNR as CDR1 and FQNEAQ as CDR2.